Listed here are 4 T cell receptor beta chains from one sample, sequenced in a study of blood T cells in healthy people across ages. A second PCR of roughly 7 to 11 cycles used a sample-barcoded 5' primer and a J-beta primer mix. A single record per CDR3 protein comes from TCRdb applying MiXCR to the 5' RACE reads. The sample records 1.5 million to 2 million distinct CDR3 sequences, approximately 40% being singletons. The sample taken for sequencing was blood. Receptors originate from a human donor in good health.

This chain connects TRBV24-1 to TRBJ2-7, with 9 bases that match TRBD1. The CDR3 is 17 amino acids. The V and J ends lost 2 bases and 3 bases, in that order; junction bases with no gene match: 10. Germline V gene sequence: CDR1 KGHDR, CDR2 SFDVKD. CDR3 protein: CATSDSKRTGAIYEQYF. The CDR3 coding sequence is TGTGCCACCAGTGATTCTAAACGGACAGGGGCGATCTACGAGCAGTACTTC.

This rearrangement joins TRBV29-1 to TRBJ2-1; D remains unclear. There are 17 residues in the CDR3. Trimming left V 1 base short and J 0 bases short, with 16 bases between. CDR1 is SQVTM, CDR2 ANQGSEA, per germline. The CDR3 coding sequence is TGCAGCGTTGAAGGCCTCGAGCAATCGAGCTCCTACAATGAGCAGTTCTTC. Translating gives CSVEGLEQSSSYNEQFF.

As DNA, the CDR3 is TGCAGCGTTGTTCTGGGCCCCCAAGAGACCCAGTACTTC. Its protein product is CSVVLGPQETQYF. This chain joins TRBV29-1 and TRBJ2-5; D not certain. Germline assignment: CDR1 SQVTM and CDR2 ANQGSEA. This CDR3 has 13 residues. The V end was cut by 4 bases, the J end by 1 base, with 10 bases between.

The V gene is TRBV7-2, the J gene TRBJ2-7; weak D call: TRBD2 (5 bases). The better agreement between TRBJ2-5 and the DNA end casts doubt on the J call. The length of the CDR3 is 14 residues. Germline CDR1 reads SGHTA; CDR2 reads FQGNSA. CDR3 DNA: TGTGCCAGCAGCTTATTTTATAGCGAGGAGACCCAGTACTTC. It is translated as CASSLFYSEETQYF.